The clone carrying this T cell receptor beta chain turned up a few times. The V segment lost 3 bases and the J segment 8 bases; nucleotides outside the gene matches: 7. Germline CDR1 ENHRY, CDR2 SYGVKD. The CDR3 is made up of 14 amino acids. The record originates from a study of blood T cell repertoires in COVID-19. This table comes from immunoSEQ multiplex PCR, and its TCRdb copy is limited to in-frame clones, with some not included. The sample contains roughly 18,000 clones, 82% of which appear only once. V is TRBV10-3 and J is TRBJ1-2, with 9 positions matching TRBD1. The sample comprised peripheral blood. The TCR was taken from a human donor in a cohort sampled during active COVID-19. The CDR3 sequence is CAISDQGTGPGYTF. As DNA, the CDR3 is TGTGCCATCAGTGACCAAGGGACAGGGCCGGGCTACACCTTC.